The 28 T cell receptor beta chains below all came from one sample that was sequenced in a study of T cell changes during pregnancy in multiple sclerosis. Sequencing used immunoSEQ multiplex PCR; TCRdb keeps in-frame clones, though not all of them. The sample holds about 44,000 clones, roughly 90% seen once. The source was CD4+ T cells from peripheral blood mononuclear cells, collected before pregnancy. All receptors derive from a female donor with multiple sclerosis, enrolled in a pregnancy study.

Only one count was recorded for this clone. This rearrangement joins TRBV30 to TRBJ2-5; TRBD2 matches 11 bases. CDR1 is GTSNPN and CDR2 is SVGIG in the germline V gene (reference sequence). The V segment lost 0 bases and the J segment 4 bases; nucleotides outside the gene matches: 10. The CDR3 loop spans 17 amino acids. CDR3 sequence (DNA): TGTGCCTGGAGTGTCGGGGTTAGCGGGAGGGACGGAGAGACCCAGTACTTC. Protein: CAWSVGVSGRDGETQYF. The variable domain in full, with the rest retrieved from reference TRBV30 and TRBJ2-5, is SQTIHQWPATLVQPVGSPLSLECTVEGTSNPNLYWYRQAAGRGLQLLFYSVGIGQISSEVPQNLSASRPQDRQFILSSKKLLLSDSGFYLCAWSVGVSGRDGETQYFGPGTRLLVL.

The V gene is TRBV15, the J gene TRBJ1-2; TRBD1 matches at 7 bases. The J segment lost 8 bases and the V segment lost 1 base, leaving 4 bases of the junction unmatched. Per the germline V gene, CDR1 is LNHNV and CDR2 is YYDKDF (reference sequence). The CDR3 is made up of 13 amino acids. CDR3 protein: CATSRAGQAGYTF. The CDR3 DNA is TGTGCCACCAGCAGAGCCGGACAGGCGGGCTACACCTTC.

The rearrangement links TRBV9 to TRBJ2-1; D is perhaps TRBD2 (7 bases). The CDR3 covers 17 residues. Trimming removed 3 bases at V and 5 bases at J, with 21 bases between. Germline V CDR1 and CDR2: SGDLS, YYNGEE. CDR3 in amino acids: CASSERWGGAGHNEQFF. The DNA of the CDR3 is TGTGCCAGCAGCGAACGATGGGGGGGGGCAGGGCACAATGAGCAGTTCTTC.

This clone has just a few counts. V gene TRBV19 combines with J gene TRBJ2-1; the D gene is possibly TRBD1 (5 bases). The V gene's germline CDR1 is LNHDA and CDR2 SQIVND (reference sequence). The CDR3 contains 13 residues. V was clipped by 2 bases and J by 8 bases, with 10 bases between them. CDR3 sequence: CASSIQGKDEQFF. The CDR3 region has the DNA TGTGCCAGTAGTATACAGGGAAAGGATGAGCAGTTCTTC.

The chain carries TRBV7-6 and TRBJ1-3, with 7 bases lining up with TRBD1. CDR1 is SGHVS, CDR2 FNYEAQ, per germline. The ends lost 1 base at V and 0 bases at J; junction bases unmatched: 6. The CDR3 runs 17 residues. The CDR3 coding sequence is TGTGCCAGCAGCTTAGTCGACAGGGCGCTCTCTGGAAACACCATATATTTT. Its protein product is CASSLVDRALSGNTIYF.

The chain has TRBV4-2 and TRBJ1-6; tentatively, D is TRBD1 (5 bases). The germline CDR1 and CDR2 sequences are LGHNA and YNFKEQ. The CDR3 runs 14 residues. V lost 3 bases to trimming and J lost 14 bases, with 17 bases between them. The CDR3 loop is CASSQERQSFTLHF. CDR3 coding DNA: TGTGCCAGCAGCCAGGAGCGACAGTCCTTCACCCTCCACTTT.

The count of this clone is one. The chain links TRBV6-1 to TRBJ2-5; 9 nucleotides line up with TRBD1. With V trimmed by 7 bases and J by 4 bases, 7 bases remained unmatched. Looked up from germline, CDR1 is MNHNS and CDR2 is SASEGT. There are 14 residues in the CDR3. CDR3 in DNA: TGTGCCAGCATTTGGACAGGGGAGGGAGAGACCCAGTACTTC. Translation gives CASIWTGEGETQYF.

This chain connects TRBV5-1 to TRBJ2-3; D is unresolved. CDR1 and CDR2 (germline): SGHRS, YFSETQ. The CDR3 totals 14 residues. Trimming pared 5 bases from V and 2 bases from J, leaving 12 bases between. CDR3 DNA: TGCGCCAGCAGGATTTCCCCACTCACAGATACGCAGTATTTT. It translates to CASRISPLTDTQYF.

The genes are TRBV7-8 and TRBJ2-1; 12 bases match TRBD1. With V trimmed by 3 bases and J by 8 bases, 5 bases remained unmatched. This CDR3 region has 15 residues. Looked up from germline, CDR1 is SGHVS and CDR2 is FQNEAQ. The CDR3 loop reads CASSFAGTGGHEQFF. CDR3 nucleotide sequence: TGTGCCAGCAGCTTCGCCGGGACAGGGGGCCATGAGCAGTTCTTC. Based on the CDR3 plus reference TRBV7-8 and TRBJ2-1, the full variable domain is GAGVSQSPRYKVAKRGQDVALRCDPISGHVSLFWYQQALGQGPEFLTYFQNEAQLDKSGLPSDRFFAERPEGSVSTLKIQRTQQEDSAVYLCASSFAGTGGHEQFFGPGTRLTVL.

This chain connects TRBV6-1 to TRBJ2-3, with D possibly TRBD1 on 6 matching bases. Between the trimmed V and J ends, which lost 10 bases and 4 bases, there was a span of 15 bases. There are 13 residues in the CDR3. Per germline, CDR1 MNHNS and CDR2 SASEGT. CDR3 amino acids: CATQRRGADTQYF. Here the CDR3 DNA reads TGTGCCACCCAACGCAGGGGCGCAGATACGCAGTATTTT.

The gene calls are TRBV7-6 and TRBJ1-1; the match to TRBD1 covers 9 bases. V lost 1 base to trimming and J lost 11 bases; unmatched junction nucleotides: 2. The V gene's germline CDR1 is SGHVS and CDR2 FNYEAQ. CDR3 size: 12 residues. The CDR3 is CASSLGTGEAFF. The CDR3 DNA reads TGTGCCAGCAGCTTAGGGACAGGGGAGGCTTTCTTT.

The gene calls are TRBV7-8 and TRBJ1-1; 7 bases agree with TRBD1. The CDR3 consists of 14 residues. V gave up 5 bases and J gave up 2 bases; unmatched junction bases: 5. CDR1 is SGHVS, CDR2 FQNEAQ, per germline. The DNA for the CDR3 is TGTGCCAGCAGCCCGGGACAGATTAACACTGAAGCTTTCTTT. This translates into CASSPGQINTEAFF.

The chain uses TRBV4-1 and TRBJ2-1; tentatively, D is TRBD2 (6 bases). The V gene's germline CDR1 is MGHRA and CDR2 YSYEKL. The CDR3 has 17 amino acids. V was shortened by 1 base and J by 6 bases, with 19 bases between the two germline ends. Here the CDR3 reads CASSQAATSSEGNEQFF. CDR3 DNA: TGCGCCAGCAGCCAAGCGGCGACTAGTTCGGAAGGCAATGAGCAGTTCTTC.

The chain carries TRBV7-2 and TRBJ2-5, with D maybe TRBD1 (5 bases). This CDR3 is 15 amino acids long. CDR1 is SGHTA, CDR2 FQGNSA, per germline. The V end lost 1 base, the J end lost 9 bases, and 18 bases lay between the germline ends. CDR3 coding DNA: TGTGCCAGCAGCTTAGATATTGGTAACAGGTTGTCCCAGTACTTC. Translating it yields CASSLDIGNRLSQYF.

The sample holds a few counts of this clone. The CDR3 DNA is TGTGCCAGCAGGGCGGGACAGGGTAATTCACCCCTCCACTTT. Its protein is CASRAGQGNSPLHF. The chain recombines TRBV6-5 with TRBJ1-6; 9 positions agree with TRBD1. CDR1 MNHEY and CDR2 SVGAGI come from the germline V gene. V was pared by 6 bases and J by 6 bases, with 3 bases of the junction left unmatched. The CDR3 is made up of 14 amino acids.

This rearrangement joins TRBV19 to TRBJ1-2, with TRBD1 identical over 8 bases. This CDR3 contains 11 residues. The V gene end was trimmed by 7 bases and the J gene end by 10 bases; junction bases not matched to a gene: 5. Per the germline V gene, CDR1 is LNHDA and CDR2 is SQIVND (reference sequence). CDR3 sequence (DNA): TGTGCCAGTACCAAGGACAGGGTCTACACCTTC. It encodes CASTKDRVYTF.

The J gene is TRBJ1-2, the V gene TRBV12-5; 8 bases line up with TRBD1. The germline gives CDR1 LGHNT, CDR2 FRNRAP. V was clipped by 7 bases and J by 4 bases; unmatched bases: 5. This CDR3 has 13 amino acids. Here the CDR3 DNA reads TGTGCTAGTGCCGAAACAGGGGGCTATGGCTACACCTTC. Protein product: CASAETGGYGYTF.

This CDR3 reads CASSATGGMFLATTEAFF. DNA for the CDR3: TGCGCCAGCAGCGCAACAGGGGGCATGTTCCTGGCTACAACTGAAGCTTTCTTT. This chain links TRBV5-1 with TRBJ1-1, with 9 bases fitting TRBD1. With 4 bases clipped from V and 5 bases from J, the junction kept 18 bases outside the gene matches. Germline V gene sequence: CDR1 SGHRS, CDR2 YFSETQ. The CDR3 covers 18 residues.

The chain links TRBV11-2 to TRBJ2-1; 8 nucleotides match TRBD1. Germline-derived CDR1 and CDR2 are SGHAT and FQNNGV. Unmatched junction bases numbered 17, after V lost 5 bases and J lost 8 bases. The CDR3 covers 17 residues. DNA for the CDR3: TGTGCCAGCAGCCTCCGTCCCGGGACAGGAGCTTATTATGAGCAGTTCTTC. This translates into CASSLRPGTGAYYEQFF.

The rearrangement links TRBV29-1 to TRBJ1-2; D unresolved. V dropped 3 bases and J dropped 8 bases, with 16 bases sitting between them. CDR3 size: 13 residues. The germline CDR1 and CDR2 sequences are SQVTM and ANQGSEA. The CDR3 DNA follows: TGCAGCGTTGAGACGGTTTTAGCTAAGGGCTACACCTTC. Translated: CSVETVLAKGYTF.

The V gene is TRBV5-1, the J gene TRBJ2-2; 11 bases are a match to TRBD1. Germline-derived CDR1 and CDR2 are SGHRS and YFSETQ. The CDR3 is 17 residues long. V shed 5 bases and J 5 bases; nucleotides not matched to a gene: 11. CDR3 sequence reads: CASRLNPGQGGTGELFF. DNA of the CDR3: TGCGCCAGCAGATTGAATCCGGGACAGGGGGGGACCGGGGAGCTGTTTTTT.

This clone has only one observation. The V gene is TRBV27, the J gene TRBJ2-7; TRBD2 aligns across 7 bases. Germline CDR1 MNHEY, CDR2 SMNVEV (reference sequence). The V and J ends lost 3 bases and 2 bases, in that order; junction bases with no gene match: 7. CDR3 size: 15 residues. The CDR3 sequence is CASSLGGAATYEQYF. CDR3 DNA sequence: TGTGCCAGCAGTTTGGGAGGGGCCGCCACCTACGAGCAGTACTTC.

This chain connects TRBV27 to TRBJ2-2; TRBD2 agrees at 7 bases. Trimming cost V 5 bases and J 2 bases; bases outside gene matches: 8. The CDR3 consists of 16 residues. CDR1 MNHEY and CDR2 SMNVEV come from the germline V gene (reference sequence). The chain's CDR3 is CASSPWGGYNTGELFF. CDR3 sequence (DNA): TGTGCCAGCAGTCCCTGGGGGGGTTATAACACCGGGGAGCTGTTTTTT.

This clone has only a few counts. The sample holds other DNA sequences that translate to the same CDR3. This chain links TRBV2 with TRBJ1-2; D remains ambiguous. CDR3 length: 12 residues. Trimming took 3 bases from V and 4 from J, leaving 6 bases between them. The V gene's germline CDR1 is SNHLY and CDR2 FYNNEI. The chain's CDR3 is CASSDRGYGYTF. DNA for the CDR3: TGTGCCAGCAGTGATCGAGGCTATGGCTACACCTTC.

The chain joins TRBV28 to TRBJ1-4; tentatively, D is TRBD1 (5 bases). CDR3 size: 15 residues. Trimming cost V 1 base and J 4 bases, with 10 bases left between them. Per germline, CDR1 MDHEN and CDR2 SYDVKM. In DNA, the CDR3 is TGTGCCAGCAGTTTATCAGGGTTGGATAATGAAAAACTGTTTTTT. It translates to CASSLSGLDNEKLFF.

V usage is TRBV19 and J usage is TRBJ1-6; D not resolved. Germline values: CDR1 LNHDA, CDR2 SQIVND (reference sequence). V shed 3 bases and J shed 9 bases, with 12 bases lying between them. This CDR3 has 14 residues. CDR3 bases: TGTGCCAGTAGTATCCTGGGAGGGCGTTCACCCCTCCACTTT. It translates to CASSILGGRSPLHF.

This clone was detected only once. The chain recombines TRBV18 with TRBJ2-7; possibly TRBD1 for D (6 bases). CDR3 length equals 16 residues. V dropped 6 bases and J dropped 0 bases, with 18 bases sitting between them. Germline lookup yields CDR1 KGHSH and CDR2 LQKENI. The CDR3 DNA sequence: TGTGCCAGCTCTGCTTACCGGGACACGAGCTCCTACGAGCAGTACTTC. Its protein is CASSAYRDTSSYEQYF.

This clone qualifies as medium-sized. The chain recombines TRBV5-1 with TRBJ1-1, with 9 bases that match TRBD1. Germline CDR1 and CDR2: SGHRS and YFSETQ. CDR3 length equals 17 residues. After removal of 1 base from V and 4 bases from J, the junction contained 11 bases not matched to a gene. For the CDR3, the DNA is TGCGCCAGCAGCTTGTGGGGGACAGGGTCCCTGGGCACTGAAGCTTTCTTT. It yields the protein CASSLWGTGSLGTEAFF. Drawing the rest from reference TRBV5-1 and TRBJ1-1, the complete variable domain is KAGVTQTPRYLIKTRGQQVTLSCSPISGHRSVSWYQQTPGQGLQFLFEYFSETQRNKGNFPGRFSGRQFSNSRSEMNVSTLELGDSALYLCASSLWGTGSLGTEAFFGQGTRLTVV.